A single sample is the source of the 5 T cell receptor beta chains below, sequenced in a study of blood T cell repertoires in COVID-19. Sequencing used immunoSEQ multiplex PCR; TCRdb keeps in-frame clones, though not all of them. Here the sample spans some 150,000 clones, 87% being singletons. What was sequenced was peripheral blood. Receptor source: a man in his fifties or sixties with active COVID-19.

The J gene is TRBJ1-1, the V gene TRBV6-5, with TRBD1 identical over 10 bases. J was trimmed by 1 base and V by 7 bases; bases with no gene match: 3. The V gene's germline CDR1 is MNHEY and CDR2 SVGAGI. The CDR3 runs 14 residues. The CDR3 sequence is CASKRTGGNTEAFF. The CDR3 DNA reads TGTGCCAGCAAAAGGACAGGGGGGAACACTGAAGCTTTCTTT.

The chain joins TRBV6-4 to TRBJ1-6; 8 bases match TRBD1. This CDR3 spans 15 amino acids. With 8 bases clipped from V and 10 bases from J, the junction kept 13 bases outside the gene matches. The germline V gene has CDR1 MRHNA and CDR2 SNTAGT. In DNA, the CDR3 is TGTGCCAGCCCAGCCGGAGCACAGGGGGGATCACCCCTCCACTTT. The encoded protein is CASPAGAQGGSPLHF.

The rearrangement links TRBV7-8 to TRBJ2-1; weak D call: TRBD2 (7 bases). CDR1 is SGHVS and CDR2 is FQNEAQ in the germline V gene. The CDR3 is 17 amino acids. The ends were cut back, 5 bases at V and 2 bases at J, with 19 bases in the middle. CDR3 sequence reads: CASSPGRARGPYNEQFF. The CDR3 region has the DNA TGTGCCAGCAGCCCCGGGCGGGCGCGGGGGCCCTACAATGAGCAGTTCTTC. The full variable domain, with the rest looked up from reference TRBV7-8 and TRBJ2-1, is GAGVSQSPRYKVAKRGQDVALRCDPISGHVSLFWYQQALGQGPEFLTYFQNEAQLDKSGLPSDRFFAERPEGSVSTLKIQRTQQEDSAVYLCASSPGRARGPYNEQFFGPGTRLTVL.

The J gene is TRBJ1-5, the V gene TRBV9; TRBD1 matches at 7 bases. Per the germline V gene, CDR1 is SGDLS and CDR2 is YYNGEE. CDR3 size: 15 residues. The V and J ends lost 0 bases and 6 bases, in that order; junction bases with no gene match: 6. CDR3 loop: CASSVGEGGSQPQHF. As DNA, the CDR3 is TGTGCCAGCAGCGTAGGTGAAGGGGGCAGTCAGCCCCAGCATTTT.

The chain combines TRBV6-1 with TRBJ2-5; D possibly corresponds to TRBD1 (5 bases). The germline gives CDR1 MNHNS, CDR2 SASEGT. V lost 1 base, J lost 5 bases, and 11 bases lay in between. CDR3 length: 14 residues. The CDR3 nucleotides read TGTGCCAGCAGTGAAGACTCCAGGGCGGAGACCCAGTACTTC. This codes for CASSEDSRAETQYF.